This TCR beta chain is drawn from a study of a mutant IDH1 vaccine in newly diagnosed glioma. The sample's time point: week 5, during vaccination. Every vaccination contained 300 ug of the mutant IDH1 20-mer peptide and was paired with topical imiquimod. New astrocytomas of WHO grade 3 or 4 that were IDH1-mutant and ATRX-lost were found in the donors. V dropped 6 bases and J dropped 4; count of bases not matched to a gene: 6. This CDR3 region has 13 residues. The germline V gene encodes CDR1 SEHNR and CDR2 FQNEAQ (reference sequence). Profiling relied on immunoSEQ multiplex PCR, and the TCRdb table lists in-frame clones only, not all of them. The data hold around 61,000 clones, with around 90% observed a single time. Details on this clone: The antigen is undetermined.

This specimen consisted of PBMCs, obtained from a glioma patient whose treatment included an IDH1 peptide vaccine. The TCR comes from a woman aged 40 to 50 with glioma. The genes are TRBV7-9 and TRBJ2-7; TRBD1 aligns across 7 bases. The CDR3 loop is CASSSDRPYEQYF. The CDR3 DNA reads TGTGCCAGCAGTTCGGACAGGCCATACGAGCAGTACTTC.